The rows below give T cell receptor beta chains drawn from one sample of a study of blood T cell repertoires in COVID-19. Sequencing was performed with immunoSEQ multiplex PCR; in TCRdb, only in-frame clones are kept and a portion is missing. The profile covers fewer than 200,000 clones, with 75% to 90% appearing a single time and 3% to 3.5% taken by the ten largest. The specimen sequenced was peripheral blood. These receptors came from a human donor with acute or convalescent COVID-19. The donor label of this sample is uncertain. The CDR3 runs from the conserved cysteine through the conserved F or W. The D gene is left open where the match is weak. Clone size is given for some rows only: seen once, a few or many times, or a class if the clone is expanded.

>NA|TRBJ1-2|TRBV5-6|NA
TGTGCCAGCAGCTTGGTCCAGGGACATTATGGCTACACCTTC
CASSLVQGHYGYTF
>NA|TRBJ2-1|TRBV7-3|NA
TGTGCCAGCAGCCCCACTCCGGACAATGAGCAGTTCTTC
CASSPTPDNEQFF
>TRBD1|TRBJ1-2|TRBV15|NA
TGTGCCACCAGCAGGGATCGGGAGGGGGCTGCGAGCTATGGCTACACCTTC
CATSRDREGAASYGYTF
>TRBD1|TRBJ1-1|TRBV10-3|few
TGTGCCATCAGTGAGTCAGGGACAGGGTCCCGCACTGAAGCTTTCTTT
CAISESGTGSRTEAFF
>TRBD1|TRBJ1-2|TRBV3-1/TRBV3-2|few
TGTGCCAGCAGCCAAGCCAGGGGGGCGCGTGGCTACACCTTC
CASSQARGARGYTF
>NA|TRBJ1-1|TRBV29-1|NA
TGCAGCGGTGACAGTTCGAACACTGAAGCTTTCTTT
CSGDSSNTEAFF
>TRBD1|TRBJ1-1|TRBV16|NA
TGTGCCAGCAGCCCGCGGGACAGGGGCTACACTGAAGCTTTCTTT
CASSPRDRGYTEAFF
>NA|TRBJ1-4|TRBV4-1|NA
TGCGCCAGCAGTACCCTAAGCGACTCAAATGAAAAACTGTTTTTT
CASSTLSDSNEKLFF
>NA|TRBJ1-3|TRBV5-1|NA
TGCGCCAGCAGCTTGGATCCTCCCCCCTCTGGAAACACCATATATTTT
CASSLDPPPSGNTIYF
>TRBD2|TRBJ2-3|TRBV3-1/TRBV3-2|NA
TGTGCCAGCAGCCTCCTGGCGGGGGGGAAGACAGATACGCAGTATTTT
CASSLLAGGKTDTQYF
>TRBD1|TRBJ1-2|TRBV18|NA
TGTGCCAGCTCACCAATAGGAGGGGGCGATACCTATGGCTACACCTTC
CASSPIGGGDTYGYTF
>TRBD1|TRBJ1-6|TRBV9|NA
TGTGCCAGCAGCCCCCGGGAGACAGGGAGCTCCTATAATTCACCCCTCCACTTT
CASSPRETGSSYNSPLHF
>TRBD1|TRBJ1-4|TRBV5-1|few
TGCGCCAGCAGCTTGGGGATGACAGGGACTAATGAAAAACTGTTTTTT
CASSLGMTGTNEKLFF
>NA|TRBJ2-1|TRBV7-3|NA
TGTGCCAGCAGCCTACTACCGGAAGGGAGCTCCTACAATGAGCAGTTCTTC
CASSLLPEGSSYNEQFF
>NA|TRBJ2-5|TRBV20-1|NA
TGCAGTGCCCCACCCCGGGAGACCCAGTACTTC
CSAPPRETQYF
>TRBD1|TRBJ1-2|TRBV14|NA
TGTGCCAGCAGCCAAGATTCCTATCCAACACAGGGGGCCCTTAACTATGGCTACACCTTC
CASSQDSYPTQGALNYGYTF
>TRBD1|TRBJ2-1|TRBV10-3|NA
TGTGCCACCATGACAGGGACCTACAATGAGCAGTTCTTC
CATMTGTYNEQFF
>TRBD1|TRBJ1-4|TRBV18|NA
TGTGCCAGCTCACTACGGGACAGTAATGAAAAACTGTTTTTT
CASSLRDSNEKLFF
>NA|TRBJ1-5|TRBV4-1|NA
TGCGCCAGCAGCCTACCCTATAGCAATCAGCCCCAGCATTTT
CASSLPYSNQPQHF
>TRBD1|TRBJ1-5|TRBV19|NA
TGTGCCAGTAGTATCTTCGGGACAGGGGCGTATAGCAATCAGCCCCAGCATTTT
CASSIFGTGAYSNQPQHF
>NA|TRBJ1-2|TRBV3-1/TRBV3-2|NA
TGTGCCAGCGGGGGTGGGGGACTCTATGGCTACACCTTC
CASGGGGLYGYTF
>NA|TRBJ1-6|TRBV3-1/TRBV3-2|NA
TGTGCCAGCAGCCAAGGCGGAGGGGTTGGTTCACCCCTCCACTTT
CASSQGGGVGSPLHF
>TRBD1|TRBJ1-5|TRBV19|NA
TGTGCCAGTAGTCCTGACAGGGGCTATCAGCCCCAGCATTTT
CASSPDRGYQPQHF
>TRBD2|TRBJ2-7|TRBV6-5|NA
TGTGCCAGCAGTTACTCTGCTCGGGGGGGGTATAAAGAGCAGTACTTC
CASSYSARGGYKEQYF
>NA|TRBJ2-7|TRBV7-8|NA
TGTGCCAGCAGCTCCGGGACACTATACGAGCAGTACTTC
CASSSGTLYEQYF
>NA|TRBJ2-7|TRBV19|NA
TGTGCCAGTAGTATCGCGCTTTTCTACGAGCAGTACTTC
CASSIALFYEQYF
>TRBD1|TRBJ1-5|TRBV7-9|NA
TGTGCCAGCAGCTTAGGGGGACAGGTTTATCAGCCCCAGCATTTT
CASSLGGQVYQPQHF
>TRBD1|TRBJ1-5|TRBV7-2|NA
TGTGCCAGCAGCTCCCGGGACAGGGGCCAGCCCCAGCATTTT
CASSSRDRGQPQHF
>NA|TRBJ2-4|TRBV15|NA
TGTGCCACCAGCAGAGATAAGGAGAAACGGTCGGGGGTCAAAAACATTCAGTACTTC
CATSRDKEKRSGVKNIQYF
>TRBD1|TRBJ1-2|TRBV28|NA
TGTGCCAGCAGTTCGACAGGGGAAGTGGGTGGCTACACCTTC
CASSSTGEVGGYTF
>NA|TRBJ1-1|TRBV29-1|NA
TGCAGCGTTGGACGGGGGAACACTGAAGCTTTCTTT
CSVGRGNTEAFF
>NA|TRBJ1-2|TRBV3-1/TRBV3-2|NA
TGTGCCAGCAGCCCAGTCAGGGCAAGGGATGGCTACACCTTC
CASSPVRARDGYTF
>NA|TRBJ1-4|TRBV27|NA
TGTGCCAGCAGTTTAGGCCCACCGGCGGGGGAAAAACTGTTTTTT
CASSLGPPAGEKLFF
>NA|TRBJ1-1|TRBV9|NA
TGTGCCAGCAGCGGCCGGCGGGGGAGCACTGAAGCTTTCTTT
CASSGRRGSTEAFF
>TRBD1|TRBJ1-3|TRBV30|NA
TGTGCCTGGAGTTATCTGGGACAGGGGAGAAACACCATATATTTT
CAWSYLGQGRNTIYF
>TRBD2|TRBJ2-3|TRBV7-9|few
TGTGCCAGCAATCCGTTCCCGGGACTAGCCACAGATACGCAGTATTTT
CASNPFPGLATDTQYF
>TRBD1|TRBJ1-2|TRBV27|NA
TGTGCCAGCAGTCTCAGAGGGGGCGCGAGTCGAGGCTACACCTTC
CASSLRGGASRGYTF
>TRBD1|TRBJ1-2|TRBV30|NA
TGTGCCTGGAGTGTAGAAAGGGGGCTCCCCCTCTTCTTC
CAWSVERGLPLFF
>NA|TRBJ1-2|TRBV6-1|NA
TGTGCCAGCAGTGAATCTACAGGGTTCTATGGCTACACCTTC
CASSESTGFYGYTF
>NA|TRBJ1-2|TRBV5-6|NA
TGTGCCAGCAGCTTGGGCAGGGGCGATGGCTACACCTTC
CASSLGRGDGYTF
>TRBD2|TRBJ2-2|TRBV2|NA
TGTGCCAGCACTATAGCGGGGACGAACACCGGGGAGCTGTTTTTT
CASTIAGTNTGELFF
>TRBD2|TRBJ2-1|TRBV5-8|NA
TGTGCCCCTTCTGGCGGGGGGCAATACAATGAGCAGTTCTTC
CAPSGGGQYNEQFF
>NA|TRBJ2-2|TRBV13|NA
TGTGCCAGCAGCGAAACGCGGGGCACCGGGGAGCTGTTTTTT
CASSETRGTGELFF
>TRBD1|TRBJ2-5|TRBV7-9|NA
TGTGCCAGCAGCTCTGGATTTAGGGGGCGTCAAGAGACCCAGTACTTC
CASSSGFRGRQETQYF
>TRBD1|TRBJ1-5|TRBV6-5|NA
TGTGCCAGCAGTAAGGGACAGAGCAATCAGCCCCAGCATTTT
CASSKGQSNQPQHF
>NA|TRBJ1-5|TRBV19|once
TGTGCCAGTAGTACCTATCAGCTGATTCAGGGTCAGCCCCAGCATTTT
CASSTYQLIQGQPQHF
>NA|TRBJ1-6|TRBV6-5|few
TGTGCCAGCAGTTACTCCGGGATAGGAGCACCCCTCCACTTT
CASSYSGIGAPLHF
>NA|TRBJ1-1|TRBV6-1|NA
TGTGCCAGCAGTGATCCAGGGAGGTACACTGAAGCTTTCTTT
CASSDPGRYTEAFF
>NA|TRBJ1-6|TRBV6-5|NA
TGTGCCAGCTGTCGGGAGAGTAATTCACCCCTCCACTTT
CASCRESNSPLHF
>NA|TRBJ1-2|TRBV7-8|NA
TGTGCCAGCAGCTTAGACGGGAAGGACTATGGCTACACCTTC
CASSLDGKDYGYTF
>TRBD2|TRBJ2-5|TRBV25-1|NA
TGTGCCAGCAGTTTAACTAGCGGGGGGGAAGAGACCCAGTACTTC
CASSLTSGGEETQYF
>NA|TRBJ1-1|TRBV7-2|NA
TGTGCCAGCAGCTTAGCGTATTTGAACACTGAAGCTTTCTTT
CASSLAYLNTEAFF
>TRBD2|TRBJ2-5|TRBV5-1|NA
TGCGCCAGCAGCTTGGCCAGCGGGATCCAAGAGACCCAGTACTTC
CASSLASGIQETQYF
>NA|TRBJ1-4|TRBV18|NA
TGTGCCAGCTCACTATCGGACGGGGATGAAAAACTGTTTTTT
CASSLSDGDEKLFF
>NA|TRBJ1-3|TRBV5-1|NA
TGCGCCAGCAGCCTAGGACACTCCAGCTCTGGAAACACCATATATTTT
CASSLGHSSSGNTIYF
>TRBD1|TRBJ2-2|TRBV4-1|NA
TGCGCCAGCAGCCTAGGGACAGGGGCCACCGGGGAGCTGTTTTTT
CASSLGTGATGELFF